Each of the 18 T cell receptor beta chains below was sequenced from the same sample in a study of cytomegalovirus exposure and HLA in healthy donors (dated 2017 in TCRdb). Receptors were amplified or captured by the immunoSEQ multiplex PCR assay. For the multiplex PCR, a mixture combining 60 forward primers for TCR Vbeta segments and 13 reverse primers for TCR Jbeta segments was used. Here the immuneACCESS table is served through TCRdb, limited to in-frame sequences with V and J called. Missing clones are a known gap in these copies; in checked studies unresolved V genes cover under half, and the rest lacks a known reason. For this sample the table gives fewer than 200,000 clones, of which roughly 84% were detected only once. The ten largest clonotypes hold approximately 0.23% of the sample. Sequenced sample: PBMCs. The receptor source for this set is a girl younger than two in good health and CMV-seronegative.

A note on this clone: Compared with germline, one end of the junction differs, possibly owing to a read error. This rearrangement joins TRBV7-9 to TRBJ2-7, with TRBD2 matching 9 bases. Germline loops: CDR1 SEHNR, CDR2 FQNEAQ (reference sequence). The CDR3 totals 15 residues. This CDR3 reads CASSLAAGGPHEQYF. CDR3 nucleotide sequence: TGTGCCAGCAGCCTAGCGGCGGGAGGGCCCCACGAGCAGTACTTC.

The chain uses TRBV29-1 and TRBJ2-1; TRBD2 matches 14 bases. With V trimmed by 4 bases and J by 6 bases, 5 bases remained unmatched. The germline CDR1 and CDR2 sequences are SQVTM and ANQGSEA. This CDR3 is 15 amino acids long. The CDR3 DNA reads TGCAGCGTTGCTCCGACTAGCGGGAGGGCCAATGAGCAGTTCTTC. This sequence encodes CSVAPTSGRANEQFF.

This clone appeared a few times. V is TRBV4-2 and J is TRBJ2-1, with 9 bases lining up with TRBD2. V was pared by 4 bases and J by 4 bases, with 8 bases of the junction left unmatched. Germline V gene sequence: CDR1 LGHNA, CDR2 YNFKEQ. CDR3 length equals 16 residues. CDR3 in amino acids: CASSLVSGSSYNEQFF. The CDR3 DNA follows: TGTGCCAGCAGCCTCGTTAGCGGGAGTTCTTACAATGAGCAGTTCTTC.

CDR3 sequence reads: CASSLGASSGNTIYF. The CDR3 bases are TGTGCCAGCAGCTTAGGGGCCAGCTCCGGAAACACCATATATTTT. This chain uses TRBV7-8 with TRBJ1-3; unclear D gene. V dropped 1 base and J dropped 4 bases, with 11 bases sitting between them. The CDR3 has 15 residues. Germline V gene sequence: CDR1 SGHVS, CDR2 FQNEAQ.

The chain recombines TRBV6-1 with TRBJ2-3, with D perhaps matching TRBD1 (6 bases). V dropped 7 bases and J dropped 5 bases, with 13 bases sitting between them. CDR1 is MNHNS and CDR2 is SASEGT in the germline V gene. This CDR3 has 13 residues. CDR3 sequence: CASTDPTGDTQYF. The CDR3 coding sequence is TGTGCCAGCACCGACCCGACAGGAGATACGCAGTATTTT.

CDR3 protein: CASSLVDSYEQYF. The CDR3 DNA reads as TGTGCCAGCAGCTTAGTCGACAGTTACGAGCAGTACTTC. J is TRBJ2-7 and V is TRBV7-2; maybe TRBD1 (5 bases). The V gene's germline CDR1 is SGHTA and CDR2 FQGNSA. V lost 1 base, J lost 4 bases, and 8 bases lay in between. The CDR3 runs to 13 residues.

This clone was observed a few times. The chain employs TRBV27 and TRBJ1-6; tentative D call: TRBD1 (5 bases). The germline V gene encodes CDR1 MNHEY and CDR2 SMNVEV (reference sequence). V was cut by 1 base and J by 6 bases, with 10 bases left in between. CDR3 length: 15 amino acids. CDR3 DNA sequence: TGTGCCAGCAGTTTATTGGGGCGGCCTAATTCACCCCTCCACTTT. The encoded protein is CASSLLGRPNSPLHF.

The gene calls are TRBV4-1 and TRBJ2-7; TRBD2 might be the D (6 bases). Germline V gives CDR1 MGHRA, CDR2 YSYEKL. CDR3 length: 16 residues. V lost 1 base and J 4 bases, leaving 17 bases between the germline ends. CDR3 sequence: CASSQVKGGTMYEQYF. The CDR3 nucleotides are TGCGCCAGCAGCCAAGTTAAGGGCGGGACCATGTACGAGCAGTACTTC.

The chain employs TRBV10-3 and TRBJ1-1; no definite D call. The germline V gene has CDR1 ENHRY and CDR2 SYGVKD. The CDR3 spans 11 residues. Trimming shortened V by 6 bases and J by 7 bases, and 9 bases separated the two germline ends. CDR3 residues: CAISSGFEAFF. The CDR3 coding sequence is TGTGCCATCAGCAGCGGTTTTGAAGCTTTCTTT.

The chain employs TRBV5-4 and TRBJ1-2, with 8 bases lining up with TRBD1. The J segment lost 3 bases and the V segment lost 5 bases, leaving 3 bases of the junction unmatched. CDR3 length: 13 residues. Germline CDR1 SGHNT, CDR2 YYREEE (reference sequence). CDR3 sequence (DNA): TGTGCCAGCAGGCTACAGGGGGACTATGGCTACACCTTC. Translating it yields CASRLQGDYGYTF.

The CDR3 DNA reads TGTGCCTGGAGTAGGGGGGGACTAGCGGGAGCTTGGGAGCAGTTCTTC. Translating it yields CAWSRGGLAGAWEQFF. The chain employs TRBV30 and TRBJ2-1, with TRBD2 identical over 14 bases. After removal of 2 bases from V and 10 bases from J, the junction contained 10 bases not matched to a gene. Germline lookup yields CDR1 GTSNPN and CDR2 SVGIG (reference sequence). This CDR3 region has 16 residues.

The CDR3 spells CASSQSGGLAQPASTDTQYF. In nucleotides, the CDR3 is TGTGCCAGCAGCCAATCGGGGGGGCTAGCTCAACCAGCTAGCACAGATACGCAGTATTTT. V gene TRBV14 combines with J gene TRBJ2-3, with 8 bases identical to TRBD2. Germline V gene sequence: CDR1 SGHDN, CDR2 FVKESK. V was clipped by 2 bases and J by 0 bases; unmatched bases: 16. This CDR3 spans 20 amino acids.

CDR3 DNA: TGCAGCGTTCTAGGGGCAGACAATCAGCCCCAGCATTTT. This gives the protein CSVLGADNQPQHF. The chain combines TRBV29-1 with TRBJ1-5; the D gene is possibly TRBD1 (5 bases). V lost 5 bases and J 3 bases, leaving 11 bases between the germline ends. The CDR3 is made up of 13 amino acids. CDR1 and CDR2 (germline): SQVTM, ANQGSEA.

The chain recombines TRBV4-2 with TRBJ2-1, with TRBD2 matching 7 bases. The CDR3 is 16 residues long. Trimming at V came to 1 base and at J to 2 bases, leaving 5 bases not matched to a gene. Germline V gene sequence: CDR1 LGHNA, CDR2 YNFKEQ. Here the CDR3 DNA reads TGTGCCAGCAGCCAAGCGGGGGGAAAACCCTACAATGAGCAGTTCTTC. Its translation: CASSQAGGKPYNEQFF.

This chain links TRBV2 with TRBJ2-1; 11 bases line up with TRBD2. There are 15 residues in the CDR3. Germline V lookup: CDR1 SNHLY, CDR2 FYNNEI. V lost 4 bases to trimming and J lost 9 bases; unmatched junction nucleotides: 8. CDR3 residues: CASSVGLAGGGEQFF. The CDR3, as DNA: TGTGCCAGCAGTGTAGGTCTAGCGGGGGGTGGTGAGCAGTTCTTC.

The chain carries TRBV27 and TRBJ2-3; 11 bases fit TRBD2. Germline assignment: CDR1 MNHEY and CDR2 SMNVEV (reference sequence). CDR3 length equals 14 residues. V shed 6 bases and J 2 bases; nucleotides not matched to a gene: 1. The CDR3 sequence: CASRTSGDTDTQYF. DNA of the CDR3: TGTGCCAGCAGGACTAGCGGGGACACAGATACGCAGTATTTT.

The CDR3 protein is CAWSVLGIAANTGELFF. As DNA, the CDR3 is TGTGCCTGGAGTGTACTCGGGATAGCGGCGAACACCGGGGAGCTGTTTTTT. The rearrangement links TRBV30 to TRBJ2-2, with D tentatively TRBD2 (6 bases). Trimming removed 0 bases from V and 0 bases from J, with 14 bases in between. This CDR3 is built from 17 residues. Germline V CDR1 and CDR2: GTSNPN, SVGIG (reference sequence).

This rearrangement joins TRBV7-2 to TRBJ2-5; a weak D match, TRBD2 (6 bases). This CDR3 is built from 14 residues. The germline gives CDR1 SGHTA, CDR2 FQGNSA. Trimming removed 1 base from V and 4 bases from J, with 10 bases in between. CDR3 sequence (DNA): TGTGCCAGCAGCTTAGGTACAGCGGGAGAGACCCAGTACTTC. This sequence encodes CASSLGTAGETQYF.